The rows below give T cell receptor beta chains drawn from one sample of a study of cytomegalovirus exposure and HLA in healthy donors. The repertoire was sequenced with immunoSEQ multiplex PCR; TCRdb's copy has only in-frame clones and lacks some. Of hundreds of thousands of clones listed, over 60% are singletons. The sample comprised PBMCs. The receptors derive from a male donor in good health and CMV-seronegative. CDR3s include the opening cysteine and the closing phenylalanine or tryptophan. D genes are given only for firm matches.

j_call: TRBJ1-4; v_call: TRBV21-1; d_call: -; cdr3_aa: CASSKALKSGTNEKLFF
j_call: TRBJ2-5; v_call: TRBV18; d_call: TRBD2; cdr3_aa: CASSLGLAGQETQYF
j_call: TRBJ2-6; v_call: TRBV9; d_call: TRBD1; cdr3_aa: CASSVRRDRERSGANVLTF
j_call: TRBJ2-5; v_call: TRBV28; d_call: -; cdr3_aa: CASSFPLQTRGSIKETQYF
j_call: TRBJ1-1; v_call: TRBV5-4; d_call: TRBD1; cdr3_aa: CASSLARQGGTEAFF
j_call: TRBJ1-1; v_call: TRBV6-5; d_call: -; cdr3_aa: CASREYADTEAFF
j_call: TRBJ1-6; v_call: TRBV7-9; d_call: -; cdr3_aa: CASGWDTYNSPLHF
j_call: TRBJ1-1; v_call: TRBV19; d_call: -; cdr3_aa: CATPGFNTEAFF
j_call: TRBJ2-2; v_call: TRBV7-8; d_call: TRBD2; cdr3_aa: CASSLFGGDTGELFF
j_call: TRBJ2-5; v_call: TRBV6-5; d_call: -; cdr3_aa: CASSYFAGAPEETQYF
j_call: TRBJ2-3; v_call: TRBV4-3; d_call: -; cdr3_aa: CASSQDAATNTQYF
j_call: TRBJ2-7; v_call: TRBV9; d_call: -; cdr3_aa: CASSPQEGKAYEQYF
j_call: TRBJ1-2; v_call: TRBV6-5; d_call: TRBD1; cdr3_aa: CASSPRRDSHYGYTF
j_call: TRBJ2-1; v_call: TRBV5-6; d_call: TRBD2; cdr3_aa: CASSLGLAGVNEQFF
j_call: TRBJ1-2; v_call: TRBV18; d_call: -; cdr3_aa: CASSPDKIGGYTF
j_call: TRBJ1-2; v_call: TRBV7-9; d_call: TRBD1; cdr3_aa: CASSADRGFRGYTF
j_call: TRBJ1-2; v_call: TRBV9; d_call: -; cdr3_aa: CASSVDPGRGRVDGYTF
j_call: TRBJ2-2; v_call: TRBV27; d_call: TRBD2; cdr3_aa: CASSWRVAGEGDGELFF
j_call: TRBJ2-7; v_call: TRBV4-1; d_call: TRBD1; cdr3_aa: CASSQAGGEQYF
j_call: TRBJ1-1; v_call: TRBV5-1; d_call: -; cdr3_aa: CASSFDPGGRLTNTEAFF
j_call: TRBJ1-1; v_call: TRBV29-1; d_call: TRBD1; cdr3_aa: CSVEAPGTGGGNTEAFF
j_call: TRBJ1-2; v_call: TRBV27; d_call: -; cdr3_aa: CASSLSAYYGYTF
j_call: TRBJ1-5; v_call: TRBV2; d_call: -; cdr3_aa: CASSDGGGNQPQHF
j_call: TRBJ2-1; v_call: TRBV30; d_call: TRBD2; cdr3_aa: CAWTSGGLSGQFF
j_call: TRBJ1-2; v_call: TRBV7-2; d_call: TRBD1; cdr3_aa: CASSLGGTGAYGYTF
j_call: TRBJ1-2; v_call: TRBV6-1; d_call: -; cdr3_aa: CASSETTDYGYTF
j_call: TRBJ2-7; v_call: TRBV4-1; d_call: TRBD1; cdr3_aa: CASSQEGTGVRYEQYF
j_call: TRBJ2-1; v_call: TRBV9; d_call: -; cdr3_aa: CASSVGGRSYNEQFF
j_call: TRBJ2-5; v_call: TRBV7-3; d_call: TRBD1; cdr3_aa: CASSLDRGTQETQYF
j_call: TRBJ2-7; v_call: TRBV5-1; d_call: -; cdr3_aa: CASSLQASATYEQYF
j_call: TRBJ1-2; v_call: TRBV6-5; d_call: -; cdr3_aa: CASSYSRKSNGYTF
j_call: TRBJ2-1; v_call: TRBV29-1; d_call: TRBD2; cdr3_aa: CSVALLAGGANEQFF
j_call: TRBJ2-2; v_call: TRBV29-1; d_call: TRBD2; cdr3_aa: CSCSGRASAELFF
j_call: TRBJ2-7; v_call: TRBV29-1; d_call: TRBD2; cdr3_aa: CSVRDYSRYEQYF
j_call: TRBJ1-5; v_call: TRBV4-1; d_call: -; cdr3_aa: CASSQGGLSNQPQHF
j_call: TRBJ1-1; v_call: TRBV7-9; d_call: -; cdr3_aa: CASNTQGNTEAFF
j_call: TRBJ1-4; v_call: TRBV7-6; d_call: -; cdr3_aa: CASSLQGGTNEKLFF
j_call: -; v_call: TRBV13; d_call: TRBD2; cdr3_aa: CASSQSSGGHEQYF
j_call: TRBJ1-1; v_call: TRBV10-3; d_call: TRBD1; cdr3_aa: CAISELGQGARRAEAFF
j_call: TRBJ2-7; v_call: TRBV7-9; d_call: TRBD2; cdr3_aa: CASSLSGGSGTTYEQYF
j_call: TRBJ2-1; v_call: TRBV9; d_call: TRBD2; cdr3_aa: CASSVVTSGGHNEQFF
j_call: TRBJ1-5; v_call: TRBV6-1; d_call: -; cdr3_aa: CASSGEWSNQPQHF
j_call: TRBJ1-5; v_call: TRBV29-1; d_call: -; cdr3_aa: CSVGGPDQPQHF
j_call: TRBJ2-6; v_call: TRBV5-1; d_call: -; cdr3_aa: CASSLARESSGANVLTF
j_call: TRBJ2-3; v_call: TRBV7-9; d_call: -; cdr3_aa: CSSSLIVRASTDTQYF
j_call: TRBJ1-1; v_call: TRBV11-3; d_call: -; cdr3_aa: CASSRGGGTEAFF
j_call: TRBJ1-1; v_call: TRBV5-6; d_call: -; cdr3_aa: CASSRLITEAFF
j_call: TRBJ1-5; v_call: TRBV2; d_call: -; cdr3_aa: CASRVDTNQPQHF
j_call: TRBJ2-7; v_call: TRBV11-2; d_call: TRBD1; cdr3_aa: CASRDGTGGHLSYEQYF
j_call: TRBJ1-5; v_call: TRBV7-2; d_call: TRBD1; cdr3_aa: CASSSGQGERPQHF